The 21 T cell receptor beta chains in this list originate from one sample, sequenced in a study of T cell repertoires in cytomegalovirus infection. TCRdb used MiXCR to reprocess the reads, holding one entry per CDR3 protein. The sample shows fewer than 200,000 distinct CDR3 sequences, roughly 20% of them seen only once. The sequenced material came from PBMCs. All receptors derive from a human donor in good health (CMV status not recorded). Some clones in this sample may be carry-over from other donors' samples.

The chain recombines TRBV15 with TRBJ1-2; tentatively, D is TRBD1 (6 bases). V lost 0 bases, J lost 6 bases, and 14 bases lay in between. CDR1 is LNHNV, CDR2 YYDKDF, per germline (reference sequence). The CDR3 loop spans 15 amino acids. The CDR3 DNA follows: TGTGCCACCAGCAGAGATCTTCAGGGGCCCCATGGCTACACCTTC. It translates to CATSRDLQGPHGYTF.

The genes are TRBV10-3 and TRBJ2-1; D is perhaps TRBD1 (6 bases). The CDR3 loop spans 15 amino acids. The germline V gene has CDR1 ENHRY and CDR2 SYGVKD. Trimming cost V 4 bases and J 0 bases, with 10 bases left between them. This CDR3 reads CAISAQGTSYNEQFF. CDR3 sequence (DNA): TGTGCCATCAGTGCCCAGGGGACCTCCTACAATGAGCAGTTCTTC.

This clonotype was detected a few times. The chain carries TRBV12-3 or TRBV12-4 and TRBJ2-2, with D perhaps TRBD2 (5 bases). The CDR3 has 15 amino acids. V lost 3 bases and J lost 6, with 14 bases in between. CDR3 sequence: CASSFFQLVSGELFF. In DNA form, the CDR3 reads TGTGCCAGCAGTTTCTTCCAACTAGTGTCCGGGGAGCTGTTTTTT.

The chain recombines TRBV12-3 or TRBV12-4 with TRBJ1-4, with 8 bases aligning to TRBD1. J was trimmed by 7 bases and V by 6 bases; bases with no gene match: 7. The CDR3 runs to 14 residues. The CDR3 coding sequence is TGTGCCAGCAGGTCTGGACAGGGTGTTGAAAAACTGTTTTTT. Encoded protein: CASRSGQGVEKLFF.

This chain joins TRBV5-6 and TRBJ2-1, with D possibly matching TRBD2 (6 bases). The CDR3 contains 15 residues. Trimming cost V 4 bases and J 0 bases, with 11 bases left between them. Germline V gene data show CDR1 as SGHDT and CDR2 as YYEEEE. Written as DNA, the CDR3 is TGTGCCAGCAGCGGGGGGTGGAGCTCCTACAATGAGCAGTTCTTC. It yields the protein CASSGGWSSYNEQFF.

The chain carries TRBV28 and TRBJ2-5, with a tentative D call TRBD2 (6 bases). The CDR3 runs to 16 residues. V was shortened by 3 bases and J by 2 bases, with 16 bases between the two germline ends. Germline V gene data show CDR1 as MDHEN and CDR2 as SYDVKM. The CDR3: CASSFGLGGGQETQYF. The CDR3, as DNA: TGTGCCAGCAGTTTTGGTTTGGGGGGTGGGCAAGAGACCCAGTACTTC.

The sample holds a few counts of this clonotype. The rearrangement joins TRBV6-2 or TRBV6-3 to TRBJ2-7, with 7 bases identical to TRBD2. CDR1 is MNHEY, CDR2 SVGEGT, per germline. The CDR3 covers 16 residues. The J segment lost 0 bases and the V segment lost 5 bases, leaving 10 bases of the junction unmatched. CDR3 DNA: TGTGCCAGCAGTCCAAGCGCGGGGGAGGCCTCCTACGAGCAGTACTTC. Protein product: CASSPSAGEASYEQYF.

This clonotype was observed many times. CDR3 DNA sequence: TGTGCCAGCAGCTTTTCTCTCCCTAAGAGGGATACGCAGTATTTT. It codes for CASSFSLPKRDTQYF. The chain carries TRBV7-2 and TRBJ2-3; D is unresolved. V was pared by 3 bases and J by 6 bases, with 16 bases between. The CDR3 loop spans 15 amino acids. From germline, CDR1 is SGHTA and CDR2 FQGNSA. The variable domain in full, completed from reference TRBV7-2 and TRBJ2-3, reads GAGVSQSPSNKVTEKGKDVELRCDPISGHTALYWYRQSLGQGLEFLIYFQGNSAPDKSGLPSDRFSAERTGGSVSTLTIQRTQQEDSAVYLCASSFSLPKRDTQYFGPGTRLTVL.

This clonotype was found a few times. J is TRBJ1-6 and V is TRBV2, with TRBD1 identical over 7 bases. This CDR3 comprises 13 residues. Losses at the gene ends were 10 bases for V and 5 bases for J; bases not matched to a gene: 5. Germline V CDR1 and CDR2: SNHLY, FYNNEI. Here the CDR3 reads CATRDSNNSPLHF. In nucleotides, the CDR3 is TGTGCCACCCGGGACAGTAATAATTCACCCCTCCACTTT.

Notes on this clonotype: A much larger clone lies one base from this, so it may be a read error. The chain links TRBV29-1 to TRBJ1-6; tentatively, D is TRBD1 (5 bases). Germline-derived CDR1 and CDR2 are SQVTM and ANQGSEA. The CDR3 extends over 15 amino acids. Trimming cost V 3 bases and J 6 bases, with 15 bases left between them. The CDR3 sequence is CSVDRQRGPNSPLHF. The CDR3, as DNA: TGCAGCGTTGACCGACAGAGAGGGCCTAATTCACCCCTCCACTTT.

This clonotype turned up a few times. V usage is TRBV2 and J usage is TRBJ1-2; TRBD1 is a possible D gene (6 bases). Trimming stripped 7 bases from V and 8 bases from J, with 20 bases between. The CDR3 contains 14 residues. Germline V gives CDR1 SNHLY, CDR2 FYNNEI. The CDR3 is CASTWGGRGGGYTF. For the CDR3, the DNA is TGTGCCAGCACCTGGGGGGGCCGAGGAGGGGGCTACACCTTC.

A note on this clonotype: Just one base apart from a much larger clone, this may be a read error. The conserved final phenylalanine or tryptophan is absent from the CDR3, which likely points to a read error. The rearrangement links TRBV7-2 to TRBJ2-7, with D tentatively TRBD2 (6 bases). CDR3 length equals 12 residues. Trimming stripped 5 bases from V and 4 bases from J, with 9 bases between. Germline V gene lookup returns CDR1 SGHTA and CDR2 FQGNSA. The CDR3 spells CASSGTGYEQYL. CDR3 sequence (DNA): TGTGCCAGCAGCGGGACTGGGTACGAGCAGTACCTC.

The V gene is TRBV9, the J gene TRBJ1-4; no reliable D call. In germline, CDR1 is SGDLS, CDR2 YYNGEE. The V and J ends lost 3 bases and 7 bases respectively, with 25 bases between them. The length of the CDR3 is 18 residues. The CDR3 nucleotides read TGTGCCAGCAGCGCTAGCCCCGAGGGAACAGCCAGAGGTGAAAAACTGTTTTTT. It codes for CASSASPEGTARGEKLFF. The full variable domain, rest sourced from reference TRBV9 and TRBJ1-4, is DSGVTQTPKHLITATGQRVTLRCSPRSGDLSVYWYQQSLDQGLQFLIQYYNGEERAKGNILERFSAQQFPDLHSELNLSSLELGDSALYFCASSASPEGTARGEKLFFGSGTQLSVL.

This chain connects TRBV4-2 to TRBJ1-2; 9 nucleotides agree with TRBD1. This CDR3 is 17 amino acids long. The J segment lost 7 bases and the V segment lost 0 bases, leaving 12 bases of the junction unmatched. Germline-derived CDR1 and CDR2 are LGHNA and YNFKEQ. CDR3 nucleotides: TGTGCCAGCAGCCAAGAAGTTTCGGGACAGGGTCTCCGTGGCTACACCTTC. Its translation is CASSQEVSGQGLRGYTF.

The rearrangement uses TRBV29-1 and TRBJ1-6, with TRBD1 as a possible D gene (6 bases). V was shortened by 4 bases and J by 7 bases, with 11 bases between the two germline ends. Germline-derived CDR1 and CDR2 are SQVTM and ANQGSEA. The CDR3 consists of 13 residues. The CDR3 spells CSVAAGDNSPLHF. CDR3 DNA: TGCAGCGTTGCAGCAGGGGACAATTCACCCCTCCACTTT. The complete variable domain, with remaining parts taken from reference TRBV29-1 and TRBJ1-6, reads SAVISQKPSRDICQRGTSLTIQCQVDSQVTMMFWYRQQPGQSLTLIATANQGSEATYESGFVIDKFPISRPNLTFSTLTVSNMSPEDSSIYLCSVAAGDNSPLHFGNGTRLTVT.

This sequence joins TRBV6-5 and TRBJ1-5; a possible D gene is TRBD1 (5 bases). Germline assignment: CDR1 MNHEY and CDR2 SVGAGI. The CDR3 is made up of 13 amino acids. V lost 0 bases, J lost 7 bases, and 7 bases lay in between. The CDR3 DNA reads TGTGCCAGCAGTTACTCCAGGGACCAGCCCCAGCATTTT. This translates into CASSYSRDQPQHF.

This clonotype was seen only a few times. The CDR3 region is CASSLHRGLQETQYF. The CDR3 region has the DNA TGTGCCAGCAGTTTACACAGGGGGCTCCAAGAGACCCAGTACTTC. This chain links TRBV27 with TRBJ2-5; 9 nucleotides match TRBD1. The ends lost 2 bases at V and 1 base at J; junction bases unmatched: 2. Germline CDR1 and CDR2: MNHEY and SMNVEV (reference sequence). The CDR3 is 15 residues long.

This clonotype was found many times. This sequence joins TRBV4-1 and TRBJ1-2; no reliable D call. In germline, CDR1 is MGHRA, CDR2 YSYEKL. Trimming took 1 base from V and 3 from J, leaving 15 bases between them. The CDR3 is made up of 16 amino acids. This chain's CDR3 is CASSQGFSQDDYGYTF. The CDR3 DNA reads TGCGCCAGCAGCCAAGGTTTTTCGCAGGATGACTATGGCTACACCTTC.

This clonotype has only a few counts. The genes are TRBV20-1 and TRBJ1-4, with TRBD1 matching over 11 bases. Germline-derived CDR1 and CDR2 are DFQATT and SNEGSKA (reference sequence). With 3 bases clipped from V and 11 bases from J, the junction kept 11 bases outside the gene matches. The CDR3 contains 15 residues. CDR3 sequence: CSASRTGGSSGKLFF. CDR3 DNA sequence: TGCAGTGCTAGCCGGACAGGGGGCTCTTCTGGGAAACTGTTTTTT.

V is TRBV29-1 and J is TRBJ2-3; D perhaps matches TRBD2 (6 bases). CDR3 length: 16 amino acids. The germline CDR1 and CDR2 sequences are SQVTM and ANQGSEA. V was shortened by 4 bases and J by 0 bases, with 17 bases between the two germline ends. CDR3: CSVGGTPGGSTDTQYF. DNA for the CDR3: TGCAGCGTTGGCGGGACCCCGGGTGGTAGCACAGATACGCAGTATTTT.

The V gene is TRBV28, the J gene TRBJ2-3, with 9 bases identical to TRBD1. With 0 bases clipped from V and 4 bases from J, the junction kept 5 bases outside the gene matches. CDR3 length: 16 residues. Germline loops: CDR1 MDHEN, CDR2 SYDVKM. The CDR3 bases are TGTGCCAGCAGTTTATGGGGACAGGGTAACGCAGATACGCAGTATTTT. As protein: CASSLWGQGNADTQYF. Complete variable domain (other parts from reference TRBV28 and TRBJ2-3): DVKVTQSSRYLVKRTGEKVFLECVQDMDHENMFWYRQDPGLGLRLIYFSYDVKMKEKGDIPEGYSVSREKKERFSLILESASTNQTSMYLCASSLWGQGNADTQYFGPGTRLTVL.